The rows below give T cell receptor beta chains drawn from one sample of a study of T cell repertoires in cytomegalovirus infection. TCRdb reprocessed the reads with MiXCR, giving one entry per CDR3 protein. Of about 360,000 distinct CDR3 sequences listed, 15% to 20% are singletons. Material: PBMCs. The origin of the receptors is a human donor in good health (CMV status not recorded). Some clones in this sample may be carry-over from other donors' samples. Both conserved end residues are part of each CDR3. The D gene is left open where the match is weak. Clone size is stated in some rows and not others, as once, few, many or a class when expanded.

clone_size j_call v_call d_call cdr3_nt cdr3_aa
- TRBJ1-5 TRBV19 TRBD1 TGTGCCAGTAGGAAGAGGGGACAGGGAAGCAATCAGCCCCAGCATTTT CASRKRGQGSNQPQHF
few TRBJ2-1 TRBV12-3/TRBV12-4 - TGTGCCAGCAGTTTTTACGCCAATGAGCAGTTCTTC CASSFYANEQFF
- TRBJ1-1 TRBV6-5 - TGTGCCAGCAGTACAGAGTTGAACACTGAAGCTTTCTTT CASSTELNTEAFF
many TRBJ2-5 TRBV7-2 TRBD1 TGTGCCAGCAGCTACCGGACAGGGGGTGAGACCCAGTACTTC CASSYRTGGETQYF
- TRBJ1-1 TRBV29-1 - TGCAGCGTTGAAGACGGAAAGAACACTGAAGCTTTCTTT CSVEDGKNTEAFF
few TRBJ1-6 TRBV7-7 TRBD1 TGTGCCAGCAGCTTACCTGACAGGGGCGGTAGGGCACCCCTCCACTTT CASSLPDRGGRAPLHF
- TRBJ1-2 TRBV18 - TGTGCCAGCTCACGCCCACAGGGCCGACCAACTCAGAATGGCTACACCTTC CASSRPQGRPTQNGYTF
few TRBJ1-4 TRBV7-9 - TGTGCCAGCAGCGGGGGTCGTGAAAAACTGTTTTTT CASSGGREKLFF
many TRBJ1-1 TRBV6-5 TRBD1 TGTGCCAGCAGTTACGAAGGGACAGCGAACACTGAAGCTTTCTTT CASSYEGTANTEAFF
few TRBJ1-4 TRBV5-3 - TGTGCCAGCAGCTCGCCCGAGGGGCCCGCGGGAGGTGGAAAACTGTTTTTT CASSSPEGPAGGGKLFF
- TRBJ1-2 TRBV29-1 - TGCAGCGTAGATAGCCCGGTAGATGGCTACACCTTC CSVDSPVDGYTF
- TRBJ2-5 TRBV7-2 - TGTGCCAGTTTGCTAGCCCTCCAAGAGACCCAGTACTTC CASLLALQETQYF
- TRBJ2-3 TRBV14 - TGTGCCAGCAGCCAATTCGCGGATACGCAGTATTTT CASSQFADTQYF
few TRBJ2-7 TRBV6-2/TRBV6-3 - TGTGCCAGCAGTTCTACAGGGATGATATACGAGCAGTACTTC CASSSTGMIYEQYF
many TRBJ2-7 TRBV7-2 - TGTGCCAGCAGCTTAGTCGGGAGCGCCCACGAGCAGTACTTC CASSLVGSAHEQYF
- TRBJ2-7 TRBV6-2/TRBV6-3 - TGTGCCAGCAGTTACGTTCAGGAGTTCGATTATGCCTACGAGCAGTACTTC CASSYVQEFDYAYEQYF
- TRBJ2-3 TRBV12-3/TRBV12-4 TRBD2 TGTGCCAGCAGTCCCCCTGGGGGGGAGGGCCCCGATACGCAGTATTTT CASSPPGGEGPDTQYF
many TRBJ2-5 TRBV6-2/TRBV6-3 TRBD2 TGTGCCAGCAGGACTAGCGGCAAAGAGACCCAGTACTTC CASRTSGKETQYF
- TRBJ1-2 TRBV10-3 - TGTGCCATCAGTGAGGGGACCGATTATGGCTACACCTTC CAISEGTDYGYTF
many TRBJ2-7 TRBV19 - TGTGCCAGTAGTATAGTAGGGGGGCCGAGCTCCTACGAGCAGTACTTC CASSIVGGPSSYEQYF
many TRBJ2-1 TRBV6-1 - TGTGCCAGCAGTCTCAGGGAGGATGAGCAGTTCTTC CASSLREDEQFF
many TRBJ2-1 TRBV7-2 - TGTGCCAGCAGCTTCCTTATGGGGACCCGAAGGCAGTTCTTC CASSFLMGTRRQFF
- TRBJ1-2 TRBV27 - TGTGCCAGCAGTCCCTTTTATTTCGACTCAGGCCTCTATGGCTACACCTTC CASSPFYFDSGLYGYTF
many TRBJ2-7 TRBV7-2 - TGTGCCAGCAGCCGAAACTACGAGCAGTACTTC CASSRNYEQYF
few TRBJ1-4 TRBV19 TRBD1 TGTGCCAGTAGCCCCGACAGGGGTGGCGCTGAAAAACTGTTTTTT CASSPDRGGAEKLFF
many TRBJ2-1 TRBV7-2 - TGTGCCAGCAGCTTAGTGCCTAGCCGCGAGCAGTTCTTC CASSLVPSREQFF
- TRBJ2-2 TRBV20-1 - TGCAGTGCTAGTCCCGGCTGGACCGGGGAGCTGTTTTTT CSASPGWTGELFF
- TRBJ2-3 TRBV27 - TGTGCCAGCAGTGTTAGGGCTCTCAGCACAGATACGCAGTATTTT CASSVRALSTDTQYF
few TRBJ1-2 TRBV3-1 - TGTGCCAGCAGCGACGACAGTCCTAACTATGGCTACACCTTC CASSDDSPNYGYTF
- TRBJ2-1 TRBV20-1 TRBD2 TGCAGTGCTAGAGGGCCAGCGGGGGGGTATGAGCAGTTCTTC CSARGPAGGYEQFF
- TRBJ1-5 TRBV18 - TGTGCCAGCTCACCGACGGACGACAGTAACCAGCATTTT CASSPTDDSNQHF
- TRBJ2-2 TRBV2 - TGTGCCAGCAGGGAGGATGTGGGGACCGGGGAGCTGTTTTTT CASREDVGTGELFF
many TRBJ1-3 TRBV7-2 - TGTGCCAGCAGCTTAAATCGGGGGGGCTTAAACACCATATATTTT CASSLNRGGLNTIYF
few TRBJ2-7 TRBV20-1 TRBD2 TGCAGTGCCGCTGAGGGCGGGAGCGGATACGAGCAGTACTTC CSAAEGGSGYEQYF
- TRBJ1-5 TRBV19 - TGTGCCAGTAGTCTGCCCTTGCAGCCCCAGCATTTT CASSLPLQPQHF
- TRBJ2-7 TRBV12-5 - TGTGCTAGTGGCGCCTCTCTCACGTTCTACGAGCAGTACTTC CASGASLTFYEQYF
few TRBJ1-5 TRBV4-3 - TGCGCCAGCAGCCACGACTATAGCAATCAGCCCCAGCATTTT CASSHDYSNQPQHF
- TRBJ2-2 TRBV12-3/TRBV12-4 TRBD2 TGTGCCAGCACCTTGCGACTAGCGGGAGATTTGCCCGGGGAGCTGTTTTTT CASTLRLAGDLPGELFF
few TRBJ1-4 TRBV20-1 - TGCAGTGCTAGAGGTCTTATGACGCCGAATGAAAAACTGTTTTTT CSARGLMTPNEKLFF
many TRBJ2-5 TRBV6-5 - TGTGCCAGCAGTTACACAGGGTTTGGGGAGACCCAGTACTTC CASSYTGFGETQYF
- TRBJ2-7 TRBV10-3 TRBD1 TGTGCCAGCTCATGGGACAGGGGGACCGGCGAGCAGTACTTC CASSWDRGTGEQYF
many TRBJ1-5 TRBV7-2 - TGTGCCAGCAGCTTCACAGGGAAGCCCCAGCATTTT CASSFTGKPQHF
few TRBJ1-6 TRBV6-5 TRBD1 TGTGCCAGCAGACGATCAGGGGGCCCTAATTCACCCCTCCACTTT CASRRSGGPNSPLHF
many TRBJ2-5 TRBV7-2 TRBD2 TGTGCCAGCAGAGACGACCGGGCTAGCGGGTTCCCGCAGACCCAGTACTTC CASRDDRASGFPQTQYF
many TRBJ2-3 TRBV10-3 - TGTGCCATAAGGGACCACTTTAGCACAGATACGCAGTATTTT CAIRDHFSTDTQYF
many TRBJ2-5 TRBV12-3/TRBV12-4 - TGTGCCAGCAGTTTAGGAGGAGCTACGGAGACCCAGTACTTC CASSLGGATETQYF
- TRBJ1-4 TRBV7-2 - TGTGCCAGCAGCGTTGATGAAAAACTGTTTTTT CASSVDEKLFF
- TRBJ1-5 TRBV2 - TGTGCCAGCAGTGTCCAGGAAAACCAGCCCCAGCATTTT CASSVQENQPQHF
few TRBJ1-2 TRBV12-3/TRBV12-4 TRBD1 TGTGCCAGCAGTTCGGGACAGGCACTTGGCTACACCTTC CASSSGQALGYTF
many TRBJ2-7 TRBV11-2 TRBD2 TGTGCCAGCAGCTCCGGTTGGACGGGAGGCTACGAGCAGTACTTC CASSSGWTGGYEQYF
few TRBJ2-7 TRBV11-2 - TGTGCCAGCGGTCTTCTCGAGCAGTACTTC CASGLLEQYF
few TRBJ1-4 TRBV12-3/TRBV12-4 TRBD1 TGTGCCAGCAGTGAACAGGGGAGCGTAGAAAAACTGTTTTTT CASSEQGSVEKLFF